A single sample gave rise to the 21 T cell receptor beta chains below, sequenced in a study of CD8 T cells in Susac syndrome. Random-hexamer reverse transcription was applied to about 0.45 to 1 ug RNA. TCRdb re-called the immunoSEQ multiplex PCR reads with MiXCR, one entry per CDR3 protein. Of around 230,000 distinct CDR3 sequences in the sample, 95% to 97% were seen once. The specimen was CD4+ T cells from PBMCs. All receptors derive from a human donor with Susac syndrome.

This sequence joins TRBV7-2 and TRBJ2-1, with 11 nucleotides matching TRBD2. The V gene's germline CDR1 is SGHTA and CDR2 FQGNSA. V was clipped by 4 bases and J by 7 bases; unmatched bases: 6. This CDR3 contains 15 residues. The CDR3 sequence: CASSSTSGRGNEQFF. The DNA for the CDR3 is TGTGCCAGCAGCTCAACTAGCGGGAGAGGTAATGAGCAGTTCTTC. The whole variable domain, remainder taken from reference TRBV7-2 and TRBJ2-1, is GAGVSQSPSNKVTEKGKDVELRCDPISGHTALYWYRQSLGQGLEFLIYFQGNSAPDKSGLPSDRFSAERTGGSVSTLTIQRTQQEDSAVYLCASSSTSGRGNEQFFGPGTRLTVL.

The chain recombines TRBV29-1 with TRBJ2-3; no reliable D call. CDR3 size: 13 residues. Germline V gene lookup returns CDR1 SQVTM and CDR2 ANQGSEA. Trimming removed 7 bases at V and 2 bases at J, with 13 bases between. The CDR3 sequence is CSEINPNTDTQYF. The CDR3 coding sequence is TGCAGCGAAATCAACCCTAACACAGATACGCAGTATTTT.

The chain combines TRBV28 with TRBJ2-1; 8 bases map to TRBD2. Germline V CDR1 and CDR2: MDHEN, SYDVKM. Trimming cost V 8 bases and J 4 bases; bases outside gene matches: 16. The CDR3 has 17 amino acids. The CDR3 here is CASSPGGVISGYNEQFF. CDR3 nucleotide sequence: TGTGCCAGCTCCCCCGGGGGGGTAATATCAGGGTACAATGAGCAGTTCTTC.

In its sample, this clonotype was seen a few times. V usage is TRBV20-1 and J usage is TRBJ2-7, with 8 nucleotides matching TRBD2. There are 12 residues in the CDR3. Looked up from germline, CDR1 is DFQATT and CDR2 is SNEGSKA (reference sequence). Trimming took 3 bases from V and 4 from J; bases not matched to a gene: 2. The CDR3 reads CSARSGGYEQYF. CDR3 nucleotides: TGCAGTGCTAGGAGCGGGGGTTACGAGCAGTACTTC.

This rearrangement joins TRBV15 to TRBJ2-4; D unclear. V lost 1 base, J lost 8 bases, and 12 bases lay in between. CDR1 LNHNV and CDR2 YYDKDF come from the germline V gene (reference sequence). The CDR3 has 14 residues. This CDR3 reads CATSRGGDAHIQYF. The CDR3 DNA reads TGTGCCACCAGCAGAGGTGGCGACGCCCACATTCAGTACTTC. Full variable domain (rest looked up from reference TRBV15 and TRBJ2-4): DAMVIQNPRYQVTQFGKPVTLSCSQTLNHNVMYWYQQKSSQAPKLLFHYYDKDFNNEADTPDNFQSRRPNTSFCFLDIRSPGLGDTAMYLCATSRGGDAHIQYFGAGTRLSVL.

The V call is TRBV30, the J call TRBJ2-3; a possible D gene is TRBD2 (6 bases). The V gene lost 3 bases and the J gene lost 8 bases, with 15 bases spanning the gap. The CDR3 is 13 residues long. The germline V gene encodes CDR1 GTSNPN and CDR2 SVGIG (reference sequence). Here the CDR3 reads CAWRRPPGVTQYF. Here the CDR3 DNA reads TGTGCCTGGAGAAGACCCCCGGGGGTTACGCAGTATTTT.

CDR3 region: CSVSSSGDDYGYTF. The DNA of the CDR3 is TGCAGCGTTTCGTCTTCCGGGGACGACTATGGCTACACCTTC. V usage is TRBV29-1 and J usage is TRBJ1-2; a weak D match, TRBD1 (5 bases). The CDR3 covers 14 residues. Between the trimmed V and J ends, which lost 5 bases and 3 bases, there was a span of 16 bases. CDR1 and CDR2 (germline): SQVTM, ANQGSEA.

The chain employs TRBV29-1 and TRBJ2-7; D tentatively reads TRBD1 or TRBD2 (6 bases each). The CDR3 sequence is 16 residues long. Germline values: CDR1 SQVTM, CDR2 ANQGSEA. V was cut by 4 bases and J by 0 bases, with 19 bases left in between. The DNA of the CDR3 is TGCAGCGTTGGCCCACAGGAGGGGGAATTCTCCTACGAGCAGTACTTC. The encoded protein is CSVGPQEGEFSYEQYF.

The chain links TRBV7-2 to TRBJ2-3, with 11 bases that match TRBD2. V lost 5 bases and J lost 5; bases outside the gene matches: 6. CDR3 length: 15 amino acids. Germline V gene lookup returns CDR1 SGHTA and CDR2 FQGNSA. This CDR3 is CASSLGLAEGDTQYF. For the CDR3, the DNA is TGTGCCAGCAGCCTGGGACTAGCGGAGGGAGATACGCAGTATTTT.

The sample holds one count of this clonotype. The V and J genes are TRBV20-1 and TRBJ2-7, with 7 positions matching TRBD1. Per the germline V gene, CDR1 is DFQATT and CDR2 is SNEGSKA (reference sequence). CDR3 length equals 13 residues. With V trimmed by 5 bases and J by 3 bases, 7 bases remained unmatched. CDR3 loop: CSAQDRTRYEQYF. CDR3 DNA: TGCAGTGCTCAGGACAGGACCCGCTACGAGCAGTACTTC.

The V call is TRBV4-1, the J call TRBJ2-2; 7 bases fit TRBD1. V gave up 6 bases and J gave up 3 bases; unmatched junction bases: 7. The CDR3 loop spans 15 amino acids. In germline, CDR1 is MGHRA, CDR2 YSYEKL. The CDR3 bases are TGCGCCAGCAGGCTTGACAGGGCCCACACCGGGGAGCTGTTTTTT. It translates to CASRLDRAHTGELFF.

This chain joins TRBV20-1 and TRBJ1-1; D gene uncertain. The CDR3 is 14 amino acids. Germline V lookup: CDR1 DFQATT, CDR2 SNEGSKA (reference sequence). Deletions cut 1 base from V and 2 bases from J, with 11 bases between. The CDR3 sequence: CSARVGGGNTEAFF. DNA for the CDR3: TGCAGTGCTAGAGTCGGAGGAGGTAACACTGAAGCTTTCTTT.

V gene TRBV5-1 combines with J gene TRBJ2-1; 9 nucleotides match TRBD2. CDR1 is SGHRS, CDR2 YFSETQ, per germline. CDR3 length: 16 amino acids. Losses at the gene ends were 0 bases for V and 7 bases for J; bases not matched to a gene: 8. The CDR3 DNA reads TGCGCCAGCAGCTTGGCCGCCGCTAGCGGGACTAATGAGCAGTTCTTC. Translated, it gives CASSLAAASGTNEQFF. Full variable domain (remainder filled in from reference TRBV5-1 and TRBJ2-1): KAGVTQTPRYLIKTRGQQVTLSCSPISGHRSVSWYQQTPGQGLQFLFEYFSETQRNKGNFPGRFSGRQFSNSRSEMNVSTLELGDSALYLCASSLAAASGTNEQFFGPGTRLTVL.

The chain joins TRBV6-6 to TRBJ2-7, with TRBD2 as a possible D gene (6 bases). In germline, CDR1 is MNHNY, CDR2 SVGAGI (reference sequence). V shed 7 bases and J shed 2 bases, with 18 bases lying between them. CDR3 length: 15 residues. CDR3 in DNA: TGTGCCAGCACCCACCCCTGGACTACTCCCTACGAGCAGTACTTC. This sequence encodes CASTHPWTTPYEQYF.

This chain connects TRBV20-1 to TRBJ2-1; TRBD2 agrees at 8 bases. The J segment lost 10 bases and the V segment lost 6 bases, leaving 8 bases of the junction unmatched. The length of the CDR3 is 12 residues. Germline-derived CDR1 and CDR2 are DFQATT and SNEGSKA (reference sequence). The CDR3 DNA follows: TGCAGTGCCCCAAGCCGGGGGGGGGAGCAGTTCTTC. It specifies CSAPSRGGEQFF.

The chain employs TRBV2 and TRBJ2-7; the D is unclear. V was pared by 6 bases and J by 8 bases, with 14 bases between. The CDR3 runs 12 residues. Germline V gives CDR1 SNHLY, CDR2 FYNNEI. CDR3 in DNA: TGTGCCAGCAGGAGAGAAACGTACCAGCAGTACTTC. As protein: CASRRETYQQYF.

The chain joins TRBV27 to TRBJ1-5; perhaps TRBD1 as D (5 bases). The germline V and J ends were trimmed by 4 bases and 7 bases, with 11 bases remaining between them. Germline CDR1 is MNHEY and CDR2 is SMNVEV (reference sequence). The CDR3 totals 13 residues. In DNA form, the CDR3 reads TGTGCCAGCAGTTCAGGGTTTAACCAGCCCCAGCATTTT. Its protein is CASSSGFNQPQHF.

The chain uses TRBV4-1 and TRBJ2-5; 9 bases align to TRBD2. CDR3 size: 15 residues. J was trimmed by 5 bases and V by 4 bases; bases with no gene match: 8. CDR1 is MGHRA, CDR2 YSYEKL, per germline. In nucleotides, the CDR3 is TGCGCCAGCAGCCTTATAGCGGGAGTTGGGGAGACCCAGTACTTC. Translating gives CASSLIAGVGETQYF.

The V and J genes are TRBV7-3 and TRBJ2-3; D gene uncertain. This CDR3 region has 15 residues. Trimming stripped 5 bases from V and 0 bases from J, with 12 bases between. Germline V gene lookup returns CDR1 SGHTA and CDR2 FQGTGA. DNA of the CDR3: TGTGCCAGCAGCCTTAATACCGCCAGCACAGATACGCAGTATTTT. As protein: CASSLNTASTDTQYF.

The CDR3 DNA follows: TGCAGCGTTGAAGTGCAGGGATGGGAGACCCAGTACTTC. Its protein is CSVEVQGWETQYF. The chain uses TRBV29-1 and TRBJ2-5; D is perhaps TRBD1 (5 bases). V lost 1 base and J 5 bases, leaving 11 bases between the germline ends. The germline CDR1 and CDR2 sequences are SQVTM and ANQGSEA. CDR3 length: 13 amino acids.

This clonotype occurred a few times. V and J are TRBV28 and TRBJ2-4; tentatively, D is TRBD2 (7 bases). Per germline, CDR1 MDHEN and CDR2 SYDVKM. The ends were cut back, 4 bases at V and 0 bases at J, with 10 bases in the middle. This CDR3 is built from 15 residues. The CDR3 loop is CASSSGGRAKNIQYF. CDR3 nucleotides: TGTGCCAGCAGTTCGGGGGGCAGAGCCAAAAACATTCAGTACTTC. Full variable domain (remainder filled in from reference TRBV28 and TRBJ2-4): DVKVTQSSRYLVKRTGEKVFLECVQDMDHENMFWYRQDPGLGLRLIYFSYDVKMKEKGDIPEGYSVSREKKERFSLILESASTNQTSMYLCASSSGGRAKNIQYFGAGTRLSVL.